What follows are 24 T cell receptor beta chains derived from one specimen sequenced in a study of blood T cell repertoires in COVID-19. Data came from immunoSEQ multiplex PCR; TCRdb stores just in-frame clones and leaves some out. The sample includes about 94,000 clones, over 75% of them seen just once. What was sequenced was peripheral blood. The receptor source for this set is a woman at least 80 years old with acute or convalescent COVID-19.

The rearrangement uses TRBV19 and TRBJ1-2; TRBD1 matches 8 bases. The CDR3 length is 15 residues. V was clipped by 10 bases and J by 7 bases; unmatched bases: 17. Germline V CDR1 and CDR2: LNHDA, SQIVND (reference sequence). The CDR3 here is CATEIRDRPSGGYTF. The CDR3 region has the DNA TGTGCCACCGAGATCCGGGACAGGCCTAGTGGTGGCTACACCTTC.

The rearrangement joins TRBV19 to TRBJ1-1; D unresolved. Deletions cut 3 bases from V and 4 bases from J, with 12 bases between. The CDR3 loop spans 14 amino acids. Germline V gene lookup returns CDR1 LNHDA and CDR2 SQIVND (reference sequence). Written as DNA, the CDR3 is TGTGCCAGTAGTATTGGAACCCGCGGCACTGAAGCTTTCTTT. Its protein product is CASSIGTRGTEAFF.

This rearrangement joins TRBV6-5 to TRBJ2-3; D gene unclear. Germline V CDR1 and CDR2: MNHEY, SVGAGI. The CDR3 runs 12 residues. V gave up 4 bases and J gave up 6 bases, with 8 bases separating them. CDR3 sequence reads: CASSSERDTQYF. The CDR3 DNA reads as TGTGCCAGCAGTTCCGAGAGGGATACGCAGTATTTT.

In DNA, the CDR3 is TGTGCCAGCAGCTTAACACAGGGAGCTGGAAACACCATATATTTT. Its translation: CASSLTQGAGNTIYF. The chain combines TRBV7-2 with TRBJ1-3; D is possibly TRBD1 (6 bases). The germline V gene has CDR1 SGHTA and CDR2 FQGNSA. This CDR3 region has 15 residues. V was clipped by 2 bases and J by 2 bases, with 10 bases between them.

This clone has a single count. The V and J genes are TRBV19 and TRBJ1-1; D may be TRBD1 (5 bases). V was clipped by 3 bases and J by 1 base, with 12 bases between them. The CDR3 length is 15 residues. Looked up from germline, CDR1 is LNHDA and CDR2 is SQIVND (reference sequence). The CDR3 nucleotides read TGTGCCAGTAGTATTAGGGGCCAGAGGAACACTGAAGCTTTCTTT. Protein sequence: CASSIRGQRNTEAFF.

In DNA, the CDR3 is TGTGCCAGCAGGCCCAACGGGGGGGGCACAGATACGCAGTATTTT. It encodes CASRPNGGGTDTQYF. This chain connects TRBV7-2 to TRBJ2-3; 8 positions agree with TRBD2. V shed 6 bases, J shed 1 base, and the junction held 6 bases outside the gene matches. The CDR3 is 15 residues long. Looked up from germline, CDR1 is SGHTA and CDR2 is FQGNSA.

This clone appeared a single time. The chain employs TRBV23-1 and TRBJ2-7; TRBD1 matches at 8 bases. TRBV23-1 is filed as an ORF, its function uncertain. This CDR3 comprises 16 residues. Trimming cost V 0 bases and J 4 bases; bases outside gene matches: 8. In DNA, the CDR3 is TGCGCCAGCAGTCAATCGCCGGGACAGGATAATTACGAGCAGTACTTC. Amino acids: CASSQSPGQDNYEQYF.

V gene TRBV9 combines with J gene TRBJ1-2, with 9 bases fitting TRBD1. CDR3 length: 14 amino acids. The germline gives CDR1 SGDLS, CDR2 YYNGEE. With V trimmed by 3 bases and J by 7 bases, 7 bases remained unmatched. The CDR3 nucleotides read TGTGCCAGCAGCGCCCGACAGGGGGTGACTGGCTACACCTTC. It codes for CASSARQGVTGYTF.

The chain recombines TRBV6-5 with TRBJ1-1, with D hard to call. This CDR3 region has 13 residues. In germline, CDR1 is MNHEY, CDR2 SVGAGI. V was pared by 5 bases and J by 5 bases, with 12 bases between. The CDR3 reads CASSRHGVTEAFF. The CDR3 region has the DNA TGTGCCAGCAGTAGACACGGGGTGACTGAAGCTTTCTTT.

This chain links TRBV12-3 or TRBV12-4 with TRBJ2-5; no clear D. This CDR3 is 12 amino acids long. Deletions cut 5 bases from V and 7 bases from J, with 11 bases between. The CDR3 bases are TGTGCCAGCAGTCCGGATTCGGGGACCCAGTACTTC. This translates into CASSPDSGTQYF.

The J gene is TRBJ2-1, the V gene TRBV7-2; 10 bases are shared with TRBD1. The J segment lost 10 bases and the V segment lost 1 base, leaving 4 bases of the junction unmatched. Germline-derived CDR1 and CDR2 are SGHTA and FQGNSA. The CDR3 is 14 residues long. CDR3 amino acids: CASSLEGQGNEQFF. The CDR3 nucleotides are TGTGCCAGCAGCTTAGAGGGACAGGGGAACGAGCAGTTCTTC.

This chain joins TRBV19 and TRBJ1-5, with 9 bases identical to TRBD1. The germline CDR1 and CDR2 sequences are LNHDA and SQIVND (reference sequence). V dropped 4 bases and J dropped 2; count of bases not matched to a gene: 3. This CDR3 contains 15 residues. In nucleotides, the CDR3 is TGTGCCAGTAGTACCCGGACAGGGGGCAATCAGCCCCAGCATTTT. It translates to CASSTRTGGNQPQHF.

CDR3 DNA sequence: TGTGCCAGCAGCCGAGGGACTAGCGCAAACACCGGGGAGCTGTTTTTT. Its translation: CASSRGTSANTGELFF. The rearrangement links TRBV14 to TRBJ2-2; 10 nucleotides agree with TRBD2. The CDR3 spans 16 residues. Trimming at V came to 4 bases and at J to 2 bases, leaving 4 bases not matched to a gene. Germline V lookup: CDR1 SGHDN, CDR2 FVKESK.

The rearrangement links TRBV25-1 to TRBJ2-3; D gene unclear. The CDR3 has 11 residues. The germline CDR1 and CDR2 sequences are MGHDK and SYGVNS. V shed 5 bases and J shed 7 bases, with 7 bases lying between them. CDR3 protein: CASSFLYTQYF. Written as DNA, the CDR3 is TGTGCCAGCAGTTTCCTCTATACGCAGTATTTT.

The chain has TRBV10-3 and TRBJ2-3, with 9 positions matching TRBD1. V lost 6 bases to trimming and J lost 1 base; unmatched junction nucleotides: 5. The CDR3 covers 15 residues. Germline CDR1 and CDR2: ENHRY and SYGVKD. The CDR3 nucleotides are TGTGCCATCAGGAGGACAGGGGAGGGCACAGATACGCAGTATTTT. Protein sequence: CAIRRTGEGTDTQYF.

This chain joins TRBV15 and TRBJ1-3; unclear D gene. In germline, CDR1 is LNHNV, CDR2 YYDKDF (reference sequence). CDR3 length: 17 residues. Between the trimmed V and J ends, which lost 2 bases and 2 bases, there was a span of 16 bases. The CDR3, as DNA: TGTGCCACCAGCAGATTGCGGGTTTGGAATACTGGAAACACCATATATTTT. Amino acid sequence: CATSRLRVWNTGNTIYF.

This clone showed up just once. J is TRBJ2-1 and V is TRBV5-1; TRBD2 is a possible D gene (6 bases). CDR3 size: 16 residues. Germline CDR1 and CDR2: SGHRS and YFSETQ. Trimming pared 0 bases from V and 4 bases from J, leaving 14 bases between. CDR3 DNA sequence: TGCGCCAGCAGCTTGGGGGTCGGGGGATCTTACAATGAGCAGTTCTTC. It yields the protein CASSLGVGGSYNEQFF. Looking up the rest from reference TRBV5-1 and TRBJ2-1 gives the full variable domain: KAGVTQTPRYLIKTRGQQVTLSCSPISGHRSVSWYQQTPGQGLQFLFEYFSETQRNKGNFPGRFSGRQFSNSRSEMNVSTLELGDSALYLCASSLGVGGSYNEQFFGPGTRLTVL.

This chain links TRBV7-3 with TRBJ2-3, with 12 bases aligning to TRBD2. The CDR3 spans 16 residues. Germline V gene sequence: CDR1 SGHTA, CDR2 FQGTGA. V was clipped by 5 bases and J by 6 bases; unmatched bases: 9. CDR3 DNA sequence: TGTGCCAGCAGCCCGAGACTAGCGGGGGCCGGGGATACGCAGTATTTT. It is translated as CASSPRLAGAGDTQYF.

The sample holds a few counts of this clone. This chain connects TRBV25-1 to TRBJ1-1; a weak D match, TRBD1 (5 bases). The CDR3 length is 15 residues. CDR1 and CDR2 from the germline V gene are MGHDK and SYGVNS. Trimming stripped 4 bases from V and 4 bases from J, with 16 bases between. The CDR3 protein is CASSGPGGVLTEAFF. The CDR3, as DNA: TGTGCCAGCAGTGGCCCAGGAGGGGTTCTCACTGAAGCTTTCTTT.

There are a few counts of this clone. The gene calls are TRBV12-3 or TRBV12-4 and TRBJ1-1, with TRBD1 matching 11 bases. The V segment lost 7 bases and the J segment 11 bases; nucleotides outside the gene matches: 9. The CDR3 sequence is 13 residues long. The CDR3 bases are TGTGCCAGCACTCGGACAGGGGGCGCGAAGGCTTTCTTT. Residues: CASTRTGGAKAFF.

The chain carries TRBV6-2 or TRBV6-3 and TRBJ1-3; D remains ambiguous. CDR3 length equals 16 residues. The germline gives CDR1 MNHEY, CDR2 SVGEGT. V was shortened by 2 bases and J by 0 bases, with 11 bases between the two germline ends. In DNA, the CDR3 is TGTGCCAGCAGTTACCCCGGGAGTTACTCTGGAAACACCATATATTTT. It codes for CASSYPGSYSGNTIYF.

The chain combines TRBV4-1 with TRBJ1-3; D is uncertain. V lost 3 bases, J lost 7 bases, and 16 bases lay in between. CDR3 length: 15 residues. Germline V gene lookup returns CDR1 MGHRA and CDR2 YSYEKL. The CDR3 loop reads CASSHQPGLENTIYF. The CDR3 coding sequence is TGCGCCAGCAGCCATCAACCCGGGTTGGAGAACACCATATATTTT.

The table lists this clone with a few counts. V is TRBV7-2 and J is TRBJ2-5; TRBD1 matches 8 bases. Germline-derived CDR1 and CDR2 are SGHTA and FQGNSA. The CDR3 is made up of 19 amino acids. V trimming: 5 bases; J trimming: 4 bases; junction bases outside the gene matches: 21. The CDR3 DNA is TGTGCCAGCAGCCCCCGGACAGGGACCATCGATATTTTTTTAGAGACCCAGTACTTC. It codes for CASSPRTGTIDIFLETQYF. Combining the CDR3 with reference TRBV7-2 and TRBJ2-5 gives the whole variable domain GAGVSQSPSNKVTEKGKDVELRCDPISGHTALYWYRQSLGQGLEFLIYFQGNSAPDKSGLPSDRFSAERTGGSVSTLTIQRTQQEDSAVYLCASSPRTGTIDIFLETQYFGPGTRLLVL.

DNA for the CDR3: TGTGCCTGGAGTGTGACTAGCAGGACTTCCTACGAGCAGTACTTC. Residues: CAWSVTSRTSYEQYF. The chain is built from TRBV30 and TRBJ2-7, with 7 bases aligning to TRBD2. Germline V gene data show CDR1 as GTSNPN and CDR2 as SVGIG (reference sequence). This CDR3 has 15 residues. After removal of 0 bases from V and 1 base from J, the junction contained 6 bases not matched to a gene.